Sequencing of this TCR beta chain was carried out in a study of blood T cell repertoires in COVID-19. The overall study: COVID-19 samples collected from the United States, Italy and Spain covered acute and convalescent phases. The cDNA or gDNA used as material had been derived from T cells, B-cell-depleted T cells, or PBMCs.

Authors' analysis steps: It was from reference gene primer amplification that nucleated cell counts were estimated. Sequencing was performed with immunoSEQ multiplex PCR; in TCRdb, only in-frame clones are kept and a portion is missing. For V, J and clone size, that table is used; D and trimming come from the DNA. This table holds roughly 32,000 clones, more than 80% found once. V shed 4 bases and J shed 7 bases, with 17 bases lying between them. This CDR3 is built from 15 residues. Germline CDR1 reads MNHEY; CDR2 reads SVGAGI. The specimen sequenced was peripheral blood. The V and J genes are TRBV6-5 and TRBJ2-1; D is uncertain. This clonotype originated in a man aged 55 to 70 with active or convalescent COVID-19. CDR3 in amino acids: CASSSPGLSINEQFF. CDR3 nucleotides: TGTGCCAGCAGTTCCCCCGGTCTGTCGATTAATGAGCAGTTCTTC.